The clone carrying this T cell receptor (beta chain) was detected a few times. Its antigen is unknown. Per germline, CDR1 SGHTA and CDR2 FQGNSA. This CDR3 spans 16 amino acids. J was trimmed by 0 bases and V by 3 bases; bases with no gene match: 6. This entry comes from a study of response to subunit inactivated influenza vaccine. Findings and caveats of the study: With each seasonal influenza vaccination, the authors suggested, few new T cells are recruited.

TCRdb fed the RT-PCR reads into MiXCR, producing one record per CDR3 protein. The table has 500,000 or so distinct CDR3 sequences, 9.5% to 13% seen once; the top ten hold less than 15%. The chain recombines TRBV7-2 with TRBJ1-1; the match to TRBD1 covers 8 bases. The TCR was taken from a man aged 45-65 years who received an inactivated influenza vaccine. The material sequenced was PBMCs from blood, taken roughly 6 weeks after vaccination. The CDR3 protein is CASSFRGLYVNTEAFF. The CDR3 nucleotides read TGTGCCAGCAGCTTCAGGGGGCTGTACGTGAACACTGAAGCTTTCTTT.